This T cell receptor beta chain was sequenced in a study of shared clonotypes between healthy human individuals. Here immunoSEQ multiplex PCR was the method, and the copy in TCRdb shows in-frame clones only, minus some. The sample shows about 1.5 million clones, 95% to 99% of them seen only once. J lost 4 bases, V lost 4 bases, and 5 bases had no gene match. The CDR3 totals 14 residues. In germline, CDR1 is SGDLS, CDR2 YYNGEE. The TCR sequence derives from a man aged 25 to 40 in good health. Input material: naive CD4+ T cells sorted from blood. As for subset: CD45RA+ positively selected. This chain joins TRBV9 and TRBJ2-1; 7 nucleotides line up with TRBD2. DNA of the CDR3: TGTGCCAGCAGCCCTTGGGGGGGATACAATGAGCAGTTCTTC. It encodes CASSPWGGYNEQFF.